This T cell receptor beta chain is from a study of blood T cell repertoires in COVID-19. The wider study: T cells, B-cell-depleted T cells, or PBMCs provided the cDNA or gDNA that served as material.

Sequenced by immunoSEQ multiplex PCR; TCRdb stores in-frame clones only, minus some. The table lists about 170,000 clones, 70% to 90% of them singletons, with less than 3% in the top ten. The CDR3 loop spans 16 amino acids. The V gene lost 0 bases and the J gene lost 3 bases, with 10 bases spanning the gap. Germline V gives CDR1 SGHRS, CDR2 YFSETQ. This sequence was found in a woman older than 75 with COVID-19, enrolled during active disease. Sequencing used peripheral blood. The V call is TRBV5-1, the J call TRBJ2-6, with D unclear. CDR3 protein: CASSLGAGSGANVLTF. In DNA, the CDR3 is TGCGCCAGCAGCTTGGGGGCAGGCAGTGGGGCCAACGTCCTGACTTTC.